These T cell receptor beta chains were read from a single sample in a study of naive and memory T cell subsets. TCRdb reprocessed the UMI-ligation and nested PCR reads with MiXCR, giving one entry per CDR3 protein. The sample includes tens of thousands of distinct CDR3 sequences, roughly 14% of them seen just once. The material sequenced was central memory CD4+ T cells from blood. These receptors originate from a human donor in good health. Both conserved end residues are part of each CDR3. Each record gives: D gene, clone size, J gene, V gene, CDR3 length, CDR3 protein, CDR3 DNA. The D gene is left open where the match is weak. Size values are once, few and many counts, or a class for expanded clones, and some rows have none.

>TRBD1|many|TRBJ1-2|TRBV5-1|15
CASSWTGTGGSGYTF
TGCGCCAGCAGCTGGACCGGGACAGGGGGCTCTGGCTACACCTTC
>TRBD1|many|TRBJ2-2|TRBV30|12
CAWGQDGGELFF
TGTGCCTGGGGACAGGACGGCGGGGAGCTGTTTTTT
>TRBD1|NA|TRBJ1-5|TRBV28|15
CASSLIGGLNQPQHF
TGTGCCAGCAGTTTAATAGGGGGCCTCAATCAGCCCCAGCATTTT
>NA|NA|TRBJ2-5|TRBV3-1|12
CASSQSTETQYF
TGTGCCAGCAGCCAAAGTACGGAGACCCAGTACTTC
>NA|NA|TRBJ2-5|TRBV3-1|12
CASSQTSETQYF
TGTGCCAGCAGCCAAACCTCGGAGACCCAGTACTTC
>TRBD1|NA|TRBJ2-7|TRBV4-1|15
CASSSWDRVPNEQYF
TGCGCCAGCAGTAGTTGGGACAGGGTCCCCAACGAGCAGTACTTC
>NA|NA|TRBJ2-2|TRBV5-1|16
CASSAGTLANTGELFF
TGCGCCAGCAGCGCCGGGACCCTAGCGAACACCGGGGAGCTGTTTTTT
>TRBD1|many|TRBJ1-1|TRBV6-2/TRBV6-3|16
CASIDNRGRGETEAFF
TGTGCCAGCATTGATAACAGGGGGCGCGGGGAGACTGAAGCTTTCTTT
>NA|few|TRBJ1-1|TRBV10-3|13
CAISDTGATEAFF
TGTGCCATCAGTGATACGGGGGCCACTGAAGCTTTCTTT
>NA|few|TRBJ1-1|TRBV6-6|14
CASSKQGSGTEAFF
TGTGCCAGCAGCAAACAGGGCTCGGGCACTGAAGCTTTCTTT
>TRBD2|many|TRBJ2-5|TRBV28|16
CASTGVLAGGPETQYF
TGTGCCAGCACTGGGGTACTAGCGGGAGGGCCAGAGACCCAGTACTTC
>NA|few|TRBJ2-5|TRBV5-1|15
CASSLMGLPQETQYF
TGCGCCAGCAGCTTGATGGGACTGCCCCAAGAGACCCAGTACTTC